This record looks at one TCR beta chain sequence and its context. This CDR3 has 18 residues. From germline, CDR1 is MGHRA and CDR2 YSYEKL. The junction had 14 bases not matched to a gene; V was cut back by 6 bases and J by 2 bases. This entry belongs to a study of cytomegalovirus exposure and HLA in healthy donors. Researchers ran the PCR with 60 Vbeta and 13 Jbeta primers. This table comes from immunoSEQ multiplex PCR, and its TCRdb copy is limited to in-frame clones, with some not included. Here the sample table reports 150,000 to 200,000 clones. The source is a man aged 30 to 45 in good health and CMV-seronegative. Sequenced sample: PBMCs. The genes are TRBV4-1 and TRBJ2-3; 10 bases are shared with TRBD2. CDR3 coding DNA: TGCGCCAGCAGGGCGGGACTAGCGACTATATACTTCACAGATACGCAGTATTTT. This encodes CASRAGLATIYFTDTQYF.